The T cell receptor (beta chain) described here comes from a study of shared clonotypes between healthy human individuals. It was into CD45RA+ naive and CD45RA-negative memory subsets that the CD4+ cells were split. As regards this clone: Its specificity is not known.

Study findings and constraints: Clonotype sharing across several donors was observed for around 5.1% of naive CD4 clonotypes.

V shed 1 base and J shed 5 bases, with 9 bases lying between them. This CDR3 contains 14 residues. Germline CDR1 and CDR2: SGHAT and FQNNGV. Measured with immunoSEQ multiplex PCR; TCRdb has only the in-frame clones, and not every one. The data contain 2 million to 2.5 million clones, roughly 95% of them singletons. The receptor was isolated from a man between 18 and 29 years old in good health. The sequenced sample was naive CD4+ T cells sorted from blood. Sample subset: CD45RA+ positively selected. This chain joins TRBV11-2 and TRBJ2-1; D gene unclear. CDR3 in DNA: TGTGCCAGCAGCTTAGGCCAGATTAACAATGAGCAGTTCTTC. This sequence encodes CASSLGQINNEQFF.